The present TCR beta chain was sequenced within a study of immune evolution from preneoplasia to lung adenocarcinoma. Assay used: immunoSEQ multiplex PCR; TCRdb lists only in-frame clones, some missing. The table records 5,000 to 7,500 clones, under 85% of them present only once. The germline V gene encodes CDR1 SGHTA and CDR2 FQGTGA. The length of the CDR3 is 14 residues. The V and J ends lost 5 bases and 1 base, in that order; junction bases with no gene match: 3. The chain joins TRBV7-3 to TRBJ2-7, with 9 bases fitting TRBD2. Sequenced input: FFPE minimally invasive lung adenocarcinoma tissue. The source of this sequence is a person over 45 with lung adenocarcinoma. The DNA of the CDR3 is TGTGCCAGCAGCCTCAGCGGGGGGTCCTACGAGCAGTACTTC. Amino acids: CASSLSGGSYEQYF. The variable domain in full, with the rest retrieved from reference TRBV7-3 and TRBJ2-7, is GAGVSQTPSNKVTEKGKYVELRCDPISGHTALYWYRQSLGQGPEFLIYFQGTGAADDSGLPNDRFFAVRPEGSVSTLKIQRTERGDSAVYLCASSLSGGSYEQYFGPGTRLTVT.